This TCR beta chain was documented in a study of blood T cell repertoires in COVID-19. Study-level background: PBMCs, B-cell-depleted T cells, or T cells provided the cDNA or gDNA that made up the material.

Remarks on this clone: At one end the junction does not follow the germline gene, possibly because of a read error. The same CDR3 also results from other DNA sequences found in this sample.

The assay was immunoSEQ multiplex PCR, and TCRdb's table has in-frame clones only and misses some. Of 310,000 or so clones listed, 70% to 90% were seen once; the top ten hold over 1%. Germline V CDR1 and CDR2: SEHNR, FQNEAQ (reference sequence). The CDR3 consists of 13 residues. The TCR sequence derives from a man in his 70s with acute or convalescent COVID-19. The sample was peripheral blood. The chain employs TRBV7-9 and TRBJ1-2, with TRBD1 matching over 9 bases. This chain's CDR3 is CASIQDRGDGYTF. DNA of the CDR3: TGTGCCAGCATCCAGGACAGGGGAGATGGCTACACCTTT.